This T cell receptor beta chain appears in the sequencing data of a study of blood T cell repertoires in COVID-19. Assay used: immunoSEQ multiplex PCR; TCRdb lists only in-frame clones, some missing. The repertoire holds approximately 58,000 clones, around 84% seen once, with around 5.4% in the top ten. CDR1 is SGHVS and CDR2 is FNYEAQ in the germline V gene. Trimming left V 2 bases short and J 4 bases short, with 13 bases between. The CDR3 extends over 15 amino acids. This clonotype was sampled from a woman aged 55-69 years with acute or convalescent COVID-19. V is TRBV7-6 and J is TRBJ2-3, with D uncertain. Material for sequencing was peripheral blood. The CDR3 region is CASSLWAPEPDTQYF. The CDR3 DNA is TGTGCCAGCAGCTTATGGGCCCCCGAGCCAGATACGCAGTATTTT.